This T cell receptor beta chain was found in a study of T cells in Graves' hyperthyroidism and ophthalmopathy. This clonotype was observed many times. What it binds is unknown. Points from the study as a whole: Most thyroid clonotypes expanded above 0.001 were also detected in blood. From stable hyperthyroidism, ophthalmopathy was separated by a 13 V-J model.

The source material, RNA transcripts, was used to amplify TCR beta CDR3 regions. The HTBI primer set served for first-round RT-PCR of the TCR CDR3. TCRdb passed the multiplex PCR reads through MiXCR, listing each CDR3 protein once. The sample has roughly 510,000 distinct CDR3 sequences, around 21% seen once. Trimming at V came to 3 bases and at J to 2 bases, leaving 8 bases not matched to a gene. The CDR3 is 15 residues long. Germline loops: CDR1 DFQATT, CDR2 SNEGSKA (reference sequence). This receptor was identified in a young man with Graves' hyperthyroidism. The genes are TRBV20-1 and TRBJ1-2, with 8 bases fitting TRBD1. Sequencing was done on a sample of blood. DNA for the CDR3: TGCAGTGCTAGTCACCGGGACAGGCGGAACTATGGCTACACCTTC. It translates to CSASHRDRRNYGYTF.